This TCR beta chain was identified in a study of control samples from healthy donors and cancer patients. The assay was immunoSEQ multiplex PCR, and TCRdb's table has in-frame clones only and misses some. The sample consists of approximately 19,000 clones, under 90% of them appearing once. Looked up from germline, CDR1 is MNHEY and CDR2 is SVGAGI. CDR3 size: 15 residues. Trimming took off 2 bases at V and 2 bases at J, with 7 bases between the two ends. The V and J genes are TRBV6-5 and TRBJ2-6; a possible D gene is TRBD2 (6 bases). Sequencing was carried out using PBMCs. The TCR originated in a woman aged 65 to 85 with lung cancer. CDR3 bases: TGTGCCAGCAGTTACGGGGGGACTGGGGCCAACGTCCTGACTTTC. Amino acid sequence: CASSYGGTGANVLTF.